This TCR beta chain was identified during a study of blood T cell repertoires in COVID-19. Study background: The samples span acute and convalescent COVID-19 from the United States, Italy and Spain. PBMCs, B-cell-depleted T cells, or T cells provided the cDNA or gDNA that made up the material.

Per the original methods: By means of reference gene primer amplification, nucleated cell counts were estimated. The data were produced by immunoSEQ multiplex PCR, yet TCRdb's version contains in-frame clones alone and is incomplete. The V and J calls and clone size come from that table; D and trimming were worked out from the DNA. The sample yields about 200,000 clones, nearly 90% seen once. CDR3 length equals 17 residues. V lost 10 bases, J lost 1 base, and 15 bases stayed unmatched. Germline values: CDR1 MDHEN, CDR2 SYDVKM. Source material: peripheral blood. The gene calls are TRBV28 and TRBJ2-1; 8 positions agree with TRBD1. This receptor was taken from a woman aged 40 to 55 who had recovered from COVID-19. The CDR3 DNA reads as TGTGCCACAACCACAGCAGGGGGCCCCGAGTCCTACAATGAGCAGTTCTTC. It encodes CATTTAGGPESYNEQFF.